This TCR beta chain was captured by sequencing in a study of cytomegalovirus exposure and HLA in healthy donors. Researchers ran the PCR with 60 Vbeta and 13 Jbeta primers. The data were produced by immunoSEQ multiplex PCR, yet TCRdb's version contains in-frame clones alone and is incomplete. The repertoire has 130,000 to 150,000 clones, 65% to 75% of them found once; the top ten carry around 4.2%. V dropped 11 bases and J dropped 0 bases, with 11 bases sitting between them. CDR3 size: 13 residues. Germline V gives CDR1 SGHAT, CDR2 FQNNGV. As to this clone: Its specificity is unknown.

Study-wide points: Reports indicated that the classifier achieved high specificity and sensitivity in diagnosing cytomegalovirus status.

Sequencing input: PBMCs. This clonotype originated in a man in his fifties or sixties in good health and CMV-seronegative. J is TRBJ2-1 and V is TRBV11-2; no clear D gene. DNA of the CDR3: TGTGCCGGCTCAGCGATCTCCTACAATGAGCAGTTCTTC. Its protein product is CAGSAISYNEQFF. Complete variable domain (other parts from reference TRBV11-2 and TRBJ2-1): EAGVAQSPRYKIIEKRQSVAFWCNPISGHATLYWYQQILGQGPKLLIQFQNNGVVDDSQLPKDRFSAERLKGVDSTLKIQPAKLEDSAVYLCAGSAISYNEQFFGPGTRLTVL.